This is a list of T cell receptor beta chains from one sample in a study of cytomegalovirus exposure and HLA in healthy donors. TCRdb keeps only in-frame clones here, not all; method: immunoSEQ multiplex PCR. The sample carries around 53,000 clones, 70% to 85% recorded once. Sequencing was carried out using PBMCs. Receptor source: a man in his fifties or sixties in good health and CMV-seronegative. CDR3s include the opening cysteine and the closing phenylalanine or tryptophan. Each record gives: V gene, J gene, CDR3 protein.

V: TRBV7-2; J: TRBJ2-7; CDR3: CASSLGGTGVREQYF
V: TRBV2; J: TRBJ1-1; CDR3: CASRRVNTEAFF
V: TRBV19; J: TRBJ2-5; CDR3: CASSVGLAGGETQYF
V: TRBV19; J: TRBJ1-6; CDR3: CASSTRTGFSPLHF
V: TRBV7-9; J: TRBJ2-7; CDR3: CASGSRGSIYEQYF
V: TRBV29-1; J: TRBJ2-5; CDR3: CSGGETMGETQYF
V: TRBV28; J: TRBJ1-2; CDR3: CATQWGRANYGYTF
V: TRBV6-6; J: TRBJ2-1; CDR3: CASSLQGEVYNEQFF
V: TRBV5-6; J: TRBJ2-5; CDR3: CASSLWVQGQETQYF
V: TRBV25-1; J: TRBJ1-6; CDR3: CASRWGPADSPLHF
V: TRBV5-5; J: TRBJ2-6; CDR3: CASSTVGTGEAGANVLTF
V: TRBV7-9; J: TRBJ2-7; CDR3: CASSINQGAYEQYF
V: TRBV6-5; J: TRBJ2-3; CDR3: CASRTSSTDTQYF
V: TRBV7-2; J: TRBJ2-1; CDR3: CASSLVEPTNEQFF
V: TRBV6-5; J: TRBJ2-5; CDR3: CASSYFSPGGGETQYF
V: TRBV6-1; J: TRBJ2-7; CDR3: CASSTLQGAPYEQYF
V: TRBV30; J: TRBJ2-2; CDR3: CAWTLDRTNTGELFF
V: TRBV7-2; J: TRBJ2-3; CDR3: CASSPRLAGAGNTQYF
V: TRBV7-2; J: TRBJ2-1; CDR3: CASSLDRGVEEQFF
V: TRBV27; J: TRBJ2-7; CDR3: CASSLLRTGIPYEQYF
V: TRBV14; J: TRBJ2-2; CDR3: CASSQETGPGELFF
V: TRBV27; J: TRBJ2-5; CDR3: CASSLAGRYQETQYF
V: TRBV15; J: TRBJ1-5; CDR3: CATSRAREERAQHF
V: TRBV11-2; J: TRBJ1-4; CDR3: CASSPRLRREKLFF
V: TRBV5-1; J: TRBJ2-2; CDR3: CASSLARGQGGSGELFF
V: TRBV19; J: TRBJ1-2; CDR3: CASSIKSQGHRYGYTF
V: TRBV6-5; J: TRBJ2-3; CDR3: CASSLSGINTDTQYF
V: TRBV19; J: TRBJ2-7; CDR3: CASRFSTGVLYEQYF
V: TRBV9; J: TRBJ1-1; CDR3: CASSVAGTGGYEAFF
V: TRBV9; J: TRBJ1-6; CDR3: CASSAGGPGRNSPLHF
V: TRBV9; J: TRBJ2-6; CDR3: CASSVLAGGANVLTF
V: TRBV7-3; J: TRBJ2-2; CDR3: CASSLVPGGHTGELFF
V: TRBV7-9; J: TRBJ1-2; CDR3: CASSPFGYTF
V: TRBV7-9; J: TRBJ1-2; CDR3: CASSAADRGVVGYTF
V: TRBV5-4; J: TRBJ2-1; CDR3: CASSLVMRTGPNEQFF
V: TRBV5-6; J: TRBJ2-1; CDR3: CASSFGLAGPLKFF
V: TRBV27; J: TRBJ1-5; CDR3: CASSLSGVKQPQHF
V: TRBV6-6; J: TRBJ1-1; CDR3: CASSYSRGVSTEAFF
V: TRBV7-3; J: TRBJ2-1; CDR3: CASSLTVGRITSVGSEQFF
V: TRBV5-1; J: TRBJ1-5; CDR3: CASSPDRVDQPQHF
V: TRBV5-4; J: TRBJ1-6; CDR3: CASSQGQDYNSPLHF
V: TRBV6-1; J: TRBJ1-2; CDR3: CARRDRLYGYTF
V: TRBV7-2; J: TRBJ1-2; CDR3: CASSLYGQGFYYGYTF
V: TRBV6-6; J: TRBJ2-5; CDR3: CASTYAGWETQYF
V: TRBV5-1; J: TRBJ2-2; CDR3: CASTAGALSTGELFF
V: TRBV5-1; J: NA; CDR3: CASSLASSYEQYF
V: TRBV9; J: TRBJ2-1; CDR3: CASSVDWGSGGGQFF
V: TRBV6-1; J: TRBJ2-7; CDR3: CASSGWDREKQYF
V: TRBV7-3; J: TRBJ2-3; CDR3: CASSFPSGGSTDTQYF
V: TRBV7-2; J: TRBJ2-1; CDR3: CASSLTGGASYNEQFF
V: TRBV11-1; J: TRBJ1-4; CDR3: CASSLGPATNEKLFF
V: TRBV13; J: TRBJ2-7; CDR3: CASTIAGGSYEQYF
V: TRBV5-1; J: TRBJ2-3; CDR3: CASSQEPGLVGTDTQYF
V: TRBV5-6; J: TRBJ2-3; CDR3: CASSFSFKDRYTDTQYF
V: TRBV5-8; J: TRBJ2-5; CDR3: CASSLGSSGGFQETQYF